This entry describes one T cell receptor (beta chain). This sample stems from a study of blood T cells in healthy people across ages. Across the study: Per two T cells, about one barcoded beta molecule was captured through template switching.

Through a sample-barcoded 5' primer and a J-beta primer mix, a second PCR was run for roughly 7 to 12 cycles. Each cDNA molecule carried a tag from a template-switch adaptor that contained 12 random nucleotides. TCRdb re-derived calls from the 5' RACE reads in MiXCR, one entry per CDR3 protein. The repertoire holds about 1,400,000 distinct CDR3 sequences, with roughly 45% as singletons. V lost 3 bases and J lost 8, with 19 bases in between. Germline CDR1 SQVTM, CDR2 ANQGSEA. The CDR3 totals 14 residues. The sequenced material came from blood. The TCR sequence derives from a young woman in good health. The chain recombines TRBV29-1 with TRBJ1-2; D remains ambiguous. The CDR3 loop reads CSVDLGRFGRGYTF. The CDR3 DNA reads as TGCAGCGTTGACCTAGGCAGGTTTGGTAGGGGCTACACCTTC. The complete variable domain, with remaining parts taken from reference TRBV29-1 and TRBJ1-2, reads SAVISQKPSRDICQRGTSLTIQCQVDSQVTMMFWYRQQPGQSLTLIATANQGSEATYESGFVIDKFPISRPNLTFSTLTVSNMSPEDSSIYLCSVDLGRFGRGYTFGSGTRLTVV.